This T cell receptor (beta chain) was identified during a study of high-grade serous ovarian cancer treatment subgroups. Overall study findings and caveats: Repertoire similarity ranged roughly 0.1 to 0.85 between tumors of one patient.

Of note for this clone: Its antigen is not identified.

Tumor samples were taken before definitive surgery or chemotherapy. Germline V gives CDR1 LNHDA, CDR2 SQIVND (reference sequence). Trimming took 7 bases from V and 0 from J, leaving 16 bases between them. This CDR3 contains 16 residues. Measured with immunoSEQ multiplex PCR; TCRdb has only the in-frame clones, and not every one. The sample has about 18,000 clones, roughly 80% seen once; the top ten hold about 6.5%. This clonotype originated in a human donor with high-grade serous ovarian cancer. The chain uses TRBV19 and TRBJ1-5; tentative D call: TRBD1 (5 bases). The material sequenced was tumor tissue. DNA of the CDR3: TGTGCCAGTAAGGCAGGGCGGACTTATAGCAATCAGCCCCAGCATTTT. Residues: CASKAGRTYSNQPQHF.